The 4 T cell receptor beta chains presented below share a single source sample, sequenced in a study of response to subunit inactivated influenza vaccine. TCRdb re-called the RT-PCR reads through MiXCR, storing one row per CDR3 protein. The sample holds about 180,000 distinct CDR3 sequences, around 8.8% seen once. The sequences come from non-naive T cells sorted from PBMCs, collected on the day of vaccination. Receptor source: a man in his fifties or sixties who received an inactivated influenza vaccine.

As to this clonotype: One end of the junction is discordant with germline, which a read error may explain. The chain couples TRBV6-5 to TRBJ2-5; TRBD2 matches at 7 bases. The CDR3 runs 16 residues. The germline gives CDR1 MNHEY, CDR2 SVGAGI. Written as DNA, the CDR3 is TGTGCCAGCAGTTACTCCCCGGGAGCGGGGTGGGAGACCCAGCACTTC. It specifies CASSYSPGAGWETQHF.

This clonotype was detected ten times or more. The chain is built from TRBV15 and TRBJ2-7; D gene uncertain. Germline V gene data show CDR1 as LNHNV and CDR2 as YYDKDF (reference sequence). Trimming took off 0 bases at V and 4 bases at J, with 10 bases between the two ends. The CDR3 consists of 14 residues. The CDR3, as DNA: TGTGCCACCAGCAGAGATTGGGCAAGATACGAGCAGTACTTC. Translated: CATSRDWARYEQYF.

This clonotype was seen more than once but under ten times. The rearrangement joins TRBV6-2 or TRBV6-3 to TRBJ2-1; D perhaps matches TRBD2 (6 bases). From germline, CDR1 is MNHEY and CDR2 SVGEGT. Trimming removed 6 bases from V and 0 bases from J, with 18 bases in between. The CDR3 contains 17 residues. CDR3 nucleotide sequence: TGTGCCAGCAGCTACACACGTGGAGGGAGCTCCTACAATGAGCAGTTCTTC. Amino acids: CASSYTRGGSSYNEQFF.

This clonotype has only one observation. The germline gene is not matched at one end of the junction; a read error may be the cause. The gene calls are TRBV20-1 and TRBJ2-1; 8 bases fit TRBD2. Germline CDR1 reads DFQATT; CDR2 reads SNEGSKA (reference sequence). The CDR3 spans 16 residues. For the CDR3, the DNA is TGCTGTGCTAGGTTTAAGGTCAGGCTAGCGGGCAATGAGCAGTTCTTC. It translates to CCARFKVRLAGNEQFF.